One and the same sample provided the 10 T cell receptor beta chains below, sequenced in a study of T cell responses to AZD1222 COVID-19 vaccine. Measured with immunoSEQ multiplex PCR; TCRdb has only the in-frame clones, and not every one. The data contain more than 75,000 clones, around nine tenths of them singletons. The input for sequencing was peripheral blood, taken 28 days after the second AZD1222 dose. The receptors here all came from an adult who received the AZD1222 COVID-19 vaccine.

The genes are TRBV19 and TRBJ2-1; D tentatively fits TRBD1 or TRBD2 (5 bases each). There are 14 residues in the CDR3. Deletions cut 6 bases from V and 5 bases from J, with 14 bases between. Germline V gives CDR1 LNHDA, CDR2 SQIVND (reference sequence). The CDR3 DNA reads as TGTGCCAGTAGGCCGGGACCTACGCACAATGAGCAGTTCTTC. It specifies CASRPGPTHNEQFF.

In this sample, this clone turned up once. The CDR3 bases are TGTGCCAGCAGGGGGGACCCCGGTGGTGGAAACACCATATATTTT. Amino acids: CASRGDPGGGNTIYF. V gene TRBV6-5 combines with J gene TRBJ1-3, with a possible D match to TRBD1 (5 bases). The V end lost 6 bases, the J end lost 3 bases, and 15 bases lay between the germline ends. The germline V gene encodes CDR1 MNHEY and CDR2 SVGAGI. The CDR3 loop spans 15 amino acids.

This chain joins TRBV9 and TRBJ2-7, with 9 bases aligning to TRBD2. J gave up 6 bases and V 0 bases, and 10 bases lay outside the gene matches. The germline V gene encodes CDR1 SGDLS and CDR2 YYNGEE. This CDR3 is built from 16 residues. The CDR3 here is CASSVVSSGIQSEQYF. In DNA form, the CDR3 reads TGTGCCAGCAGCGTAGTGTCTAGCGGGATTCAGAGCGAGCAGTACTTC.

V usage is TRBV27 and J usage is TRBJ1-2; possibly TRBD1 for D (5 bases). The V end lost 4 bases, the J end lost 4 bases, and 16 bases lay between the germline ends. This CDR3 contains 15 residues. Germline V gives CDR1 MNHEY, CDR2 SMNVEV (reference sequence). CDR3 protein: CASSSKDSAFYGYTF. For the CDR3, the DNA is TGTGCCAGCAGTTCAAAAGACAGCGCTTTCTATGGCTACACCTTC.

This clone was detected once. The chain uses TRBV6-2 or TRBV6-3 and TRBJ1-1; D is uncertain. Germline loops: CDR1 MNHEY, CDR2 SVGEGT. V was clipped by 8 bases and J by 4 bases, with 11 bases between them. The CDR3 has 12 residues. Written as DNA, the CDR3 is TGTGCCAGCCGTTGGAGTTCCACTGAAGCTTTCTTT. Residues: CASRWSSTEAFF.

Written as DNA, the CDR3 is TGTGCCAGCAAGGGACAGGGGTCCCTCCGCTATGGCTACACCTTC. Its translation: CASKGQGSLRYGYTF. The V and J genes are TRBV5-4 and TRBJ1-2, with 10 bases aligning to TRBD1. Germline CDR1 reads SGHNT; CDR2 reads YYREEE (reference sequence). This CDR3 contains 15 residues. J was trimmed by 4 bases and V by 6 bases; bases with no gene match: 9.

This clone occurred a few times. The chain employs TRBV28 and TRBJ1-1, with D unresolved. The V gene's germline CDR1 is MDHEN and CDR2 SYDVKM. The ends were cut back, 3 bases at V and 5 bases at J, with 13 bases in the middle. This CDR3 has 14 amino acids. The CDR3 DNA reads TGTGCCAGCAGTTTTCTTAACAGTGGGACTGAAGCTTTCTTT. This gives the protein CASSFLNSGTEAFF.

The chain uses TRBV19 and TRBJ2-7, with D perhaps being TRBD1 or TRBD2 (7 bases each). V gave up 6 bases and J gave up 6 bases, with 18 bases separating them. CDR1 is LNHDA, CDR2 SQIVND, per germline (reference sequence). This CDR3 has 14 amino acids. The CDR3 reads CASRPQQGRGEQYF. The CDR3 DNA reads as TGTGCCAGTAGACCTCAACAGGGGAGGGGCGAGCAGTACTTC.

The chain recombines TRBV5-4 with TRBJ2-3; 10 bases map to TRBD2. J was trimmed by 4 bases and V by 1 base; bases with no gene match: 9. The V gene's germline CDR1 is SGHNT and CDR2 YYREEE (reference sequence). The CDR3 length is 17 residues. The CDR3 here is CASSLSTLAGEPDTQYF. In DNA, the CDR3 is TGTGCCAGCAGCTTGAGCACGCTAGCGGGGGAGCCAGATACGCAGTATTTT.

The J gene is TRBJ2-6, the V gene TRBV6-4; the D gene could be TRBD1 or TRBD2 (5 bases each). CDR1 and CDR2 (germline): MRHNA, SNTAGT. This CDR3 is built from 14 residues. Trimming took 2 bases from V and 4 from J, leaving 6 bases between them. CDR3 nucleotide sequence: TGTGCCAGCAGTGACGGGGACGGGGCCAACGTCCTGACTTTC. It yields the protein CASSDGDGANVLTF.